One and the same sample provided the 20 T cell receptor beta chains below, sequenced in a study of graft-versus-host responses after intestinal transplantation. Data came from immunoSEQ multiplex PCR; TCRdb stores just in-frame clones and leaves some out. The sample comprises some 82,000 clones, over 75% of which are singletons, and 8% rests with the top ten. These TCRs are of unknown antigen specificity. Sequencing was performed on unstimulated CD8+ T cells sorted from spleen or lymph node cells, taken before transplant. The receptor set was obtained from a human donor who was the organ donor for an intestinal transplant.

This clone was detected once. This chain joins TRBV4-1 and TRBJ1-1; no firm D call. This CDR3 spans 16 amino acids. The germline gives CDR1 MGHRA, CDR2 YSYEKL. The germline V and J ends were trimmed by 0 bases and 0 bases, with 11 bases remaining between them. The CDR3 DNA reads as TGCGCCAGCAGCCAAGACTTAAGGCAGATGAACACTGAAGCTTTCTTT. Its protein product is CASSQDLRQMNTEAFF.

This chain uses TRBV4-1 with TRBJ1-4; D may be TRBD1 (5 bases). The CDR3 sequence is 17 residues long. Trimming cost V 0 bases and J 0 bases, with 11 bases left between them. In germline, CDR1 is MGHRA, CDR2 YSYEKL. DNA of the CDR3: TGCGCCAGCAGCCAAGAGGGACCCTTAGCAACTAATGAAAAACTGTTTTTT. Amino acids: CASSQEGPLATNEKLFF.

The chain combines TRBV6-5 with TRBJ2-7; 7 nucleotides align to TRBD2. In germline, CDR1 is MNHEY, CDR2 SVGAGI. J lost 6 bases, V lost 0 bases, and 5 bases had no gene match. CDR3 length: 14 amino acids. CDR3 loop: CASSYSYGGSEQYF. The CDR3 coding sequence is TGTGCCAGCAGTTACTCGTACGGGGGGTCCGAGCAGTACTTC.

The CDR3 loop reads CASRVFTVSSYEQYF. The CDR3 DNA reads TGTGCCAGCAGGGTATTTACGGTGAGCTCCTACGAGCAGTACTTC. The gene calls are TRBV28 and TRBJ2-7; D ambiguous. Germline V gene sequence: CDR1 MDHEN, CDR2 SYDVKM. V lost 6 bases and J 0 bases, leaving 15 bases between the germline ends. The CDR3 has 15 amino acids. Together with reference TRBV28 and TRBJ2-7, the CDR3 gives the full variable domain: DVKVTQSSRYLVKRTGEKVFLECVQDMDHENMFWYRQDPGLGLRLIYFSYDVKMKEKGDIPEGYSVSREKKERFSLILESASTNQTSMYLCASRVFTVSSYEQYFGPGTRLTVT.

The rearrangement uses TRBV15 and TRBJ1-2; D is unclear. CDR1 and CDR2 (germline): LNHNV, YYDKDF (reference sequence). With 6 bases removed from V and 5 bases from J, the gap between germline ends came to 16 bases. The CDR3 length is 14 residues. The CDR3 is CATSLVAPPYGYTF. For the CDR3, the DNA is TGTGCCACCAGTCTCGTGGCACCACCTTATGGCTACACCTTC. The full variable domain, rest sourced from reference TRBV15 and TRBJ1-2, is DAMVIQNPRYQVTQFGKPVTLSCSQTLNHNVMYWYQQKSSQAPKLLFHYYDKDFNNEADTPDNFQSRRPNTSFCFLDIRSPGLGDTAMYLCATSLVAPPYGYTFGSGTRLTVV.

The V call is TRBV9, the J call TRBJ1-6, with D unresolved. The CDR3 covers 16 residues. CDR1 and CDR2 from the germline V gene are SGDLS and YYNGEE. V was pared by 0 bases and J by 7 bases, with 14 bases between. CDR3 nucleotide sequence: TGTGCCAGCAGCGTAGGGCCCGGGAGTTGGAATTCACCCCTCCACTTT. This encodes CASSVGPGSWNSPLHF.

The chain couples TRBV7-2 to TRBJ2-5; 7 bases agree with TRBD2. The germline CDR1 and CDR2 sequences are SGHTA and FQGNSA. This CDR3 comprises 14 residues. Losses at the gene ends were 5 bases for V and 2 bases for J; bases not matched to a gene: 5. The DNA of the CDR3 is TGTGCCAGCAGCCGCCCGGGACTACAAGAGACCCAGTACTTC. It encodes CASSRPGLQETQYF. The full variable domain, in which reference TRBV7-2 and TRBJ2-5 provide the parts outside the CDR3, is GAGVSQSPSNKVTEKGKDVELRCDPISGHTALYWYRQSLGQGLEFLIYFQGNSAPDKSGLPSDRFSAERTGGSVSTLTIQRTQQEDSAVYLCASSRPGLQETQYFGPGTRLLVL.

This sequence joins TRBV6-4 and TRBJ2-3; D might be TRBD2 (7 bases). Germline values: CDR1 MRHNA, CDR2 SNTAGT. V was cut by 0 bases and J by 8 bases, with 24 bases left in between. CDR3 length: 18 amino acids. The DNA of the CDR3 is TGTGCCAGCAGTGACTCGGCCTTAGGGGGGGGCCTAGGCAGTACGCAGTATTTT. Amino acids: CASSDSALGGGLGSTQYF.

The V call is TRBV29-1, the J call TRBJ1-2; 8 bases are a match to TRBD1. V trimming: 7 bases; J trimming: 3 bases; junction bases outside the gene matches: 7. The CDR3 is 13 amino acids. Germline V CDR1 and CDR2: SQVTM, ANQGSEA. CDR3 region: CSAETGEDYGYTF. DNA of the CDR3: TGCAGCGCCGAGACAGGGGAGGACTATGGCTACACCTTC.

The chain employs TRBV5-1 and TRBJ2-1, with 13 bases matching TRBD2. Germline V gives CDR1 SGHRS, CDR2 YFSETQ. This CDR3 has 16 residues. J lost 4 bases, V lost 6 bases, and 7 bases had no gene match. CDR3 in amino acids: CASNAGLAGKYNEQFF. In DNA, the CDR3 is TGCGCCAGCAATGCGGGACTAGCGGGGAAATACAATGAGCAGTTCTTC. Full variable domain (outside the CDR3, taken from reference TRBV5-1 and TRBJ2-1): KAGVTQTPRYLIKTRGQQVTLSCSPISGHRSVSWYQQTPGQGLQFLFEYFSETQRNKGNFPGRFSGRQFSNSRSEMNVSTLELGDSALYLCASNAGLAGKYNEQFFGPGTRLTVL.

This clone was observed a single time. This chain joins TRBV2 and TRBJ2-1, with TRBD1 matching over 7 bases. The J segment lost 0 bases and the V segment lost 10 bases, leaving 15 bases of the junction unmatched. The germline CDR1 and CDR2 sequences are SNHLY and FYNNEI. This CDR3 has 17 residues. DNA for the CDR3: TGTGCCACCGAGTCAAATCTCCGACAGGGCTCCTACAATGAGCAGTTCTTC. Translating it yields CATESNLRQGSYNEQFF.

The V gene is TRBV2, the J gene TRBJ2-1, with TRBD2 as a possible D gene (5 bases). There are 13 residues in the CDR3. Per germline, CDR1 SNHLY and CDR2 FYNNEI. Between the trimmed V and J ends, which lost 3 bases and 10 bases, there was a span of 13 bases. DNA for the CDR3: TGTGCCAGCAGTGATATGATTGGCGGGGAGCAGTTCTTC. Protein: CASSDMIGGEQFF.

The chain is built from TRBV27 and TRBJ2-7, with D perhaps matching TRBD2 (6 bases). The CDR3 length is 13 residues. Germline assignment: CDR1 MNHEY and CDR2 SMNVEV (reference sequence). Trimming took 2 bases from V and 6 from J, leaving 11 bases between them. CDR3: CASSLRGAGEQYF. The CDR3 DNA reads TGTGCCAGCAGTTTACGCGGGGCGGGCGAGCAGTACTTC.

This chain links TRBV7-6 with TRBJ2-7, with 7 bases fitting TRBD1. The CDR3 is 14 amino acids. V lost 3 bases, J lost 4 bases, and 6 bases stayed unmatched. CDR1 is SGHVS and CDR2 is FNYEAQ in the germline V gene. The DNA of the CDR3 is TGTGCCAGCAGCTTTGACAGGGTGGGGTACGAGCAGTACTTC. Protein sequence: CASSFDRVGYEQYF.

CDR3 nucleotide sequence: TGTGCCACCCGGCAGGGGGCCTTTGCTAACTATGGCTACACCTTC. This translates into CATRQGAFANYGYTF. V gene TRBV2 combines with J gene TRBJ1-2, with 8 bases identical to TRBD1. The CDR3 contains 15 residues. CDR1 and CDR2 from the germline V gene are SNHLY and FYNNEI. After removal of 10 bases from V and 0 bases from J, the junction contained 10 bases not matched to a gene. The entire variable domain, with the rest obtained from reference TRBV2 and TRBJ1-2, is as follows: EPEVTQTPSHQVTQMGQEVILRCVPISNHLYFYWYRQILGQKVEFLVSFYNNEISEKSEIFDDQFSVERPDGSNFTLKIRSTKLEDSAMYFCATRQGAFANYGYTFGSGTRLTVV.

The J gene is TRBJ2-3, the V gene TRBV6-1; D might be TRBD1 or TRBD2, each matching 6 bases. V gave up 3 bases and J gave up 5 bases, with 21 bases separating them. Germline values: CDR1 MNHNS, CDR2 SASEGT. The CDR3 is 17 residues long. CDR3 sequence reads: CASSELARQGGIDTQYF. CDR3 sequence (DNA): TGTGCCAGCAGTGAGCTGGCCAGACAAGGGGGGATAGATACGCAGTATTTT.

The V gene is TRBV15, the J gene TRBJ2-7; D might be TRBD2 (6 bases). CDR3 length equals 17 residues. Germline loops: CDR1 LNHNV, CDR2 YYDKDF (reference sequence). Trimming removed 1 base at V and 2 bases at J, with 18 bases between. The CDR3 region has the DNA TGTGCCACCAGCAGAGGACCTAACGGAGGGGACGCCTACGAGCAGTACTTC. It specifies CATSRGPNGGDAYEQYF.

V is TRBV7-8 and J is TRBJ2-7; no firm D call. The germline V and J ends were trimmed by 1 base and 0 bases, with 4 bases remaining between them. The length of the CDR3 is 13 residues. Germline CDR1 SGHVS, CDR2 FQNEAQ. The CDR3 DNA sequence: TGTGCCAGCAGCTTAGGGGTCTCCTACGAGCAGTACTTC. Translation: CASSLGVSYEQYF.

Concerning this clone itself: The same CDR3 also results from other DNA sequences found in this sample. The V call is TRBV4-1, the J call TRBJ2-2; 7 nucleotides match TRBD1. CDR3 size: 18 residues. Germline V gene data show CDR1 as MGHRA and CDR2 as YSYEKL. J lost 6 bases, V lost 4 bases, and 17 bases had no gene match. CDR3 nucleotides: TGCGCCAGCAGCCGATCCCTACACGACAGGGCAGTATCCGGGGAGCTGTTTTTT. Amino acids: CASSRSLHDRAVSGELFF.

This chain links TRBV6-1 with TRBJ2-2; no reliable D call. This CDR3 spans 13 amino acids. Germline CDR1 reads MNHNS; CDR2 reads SASEGT. V was shortened by 8 bases and J by 5 bases, with 12 bases between the two germline ends. CDR3 DNA: TGTGCCAGCTCCTTCGAGGAAACCGGGGAGCTGTTTTTT. As protein: CASSFEETGELFF.